The 26 T cell receptor beta chains below were found in one sample sequenced in a study of tumor and adjacent non-tumor tissue in lung cancer. This sample's RNA came from whole unsorted tissue. Three rounds of nested PCR, following a modified ARM-PCR protocol, produced the TCRbeta library. TCRdb fed the multiplex PCR reads into MiXCR, producing one record per CDR3 protein. The table includes about 93,000 distinct CDR3 sequences, around 71% detected once. Sequences were obtained from lung tumor tissue. The source is a man aged 55 to 70 with non-small cell lung cancer.

Worth noting for this clonotype: It may be a read error: a sequence one base away is much more abundant. This chain links TRBV5-1 with TRBJ2-7; D possibly uses TRBD1 or TRBD2 (5 bases each). The germline gives CDR1 SGHRS, CDR2 YFSETQ. This CDR3 region has 15 residues. CDR3 DNA: TGCGCCAGCAACTTGGAGAGGGGCGCCTCCTACGAGCAGTACTTC. Residues: CASNLERGASYEQYF.

A few counts support this clonotype. This may arise from a read error, as a much more abundant clone is one base away. The CDR3 does not close with the conserved phenylalanine or tryptophan, likely indicating a read error. The V gene is TRBV12-3 or TRBV12-4, the J gene TRBJ2-1; TRBD2 agrees at 11 bases. The CDR3 runs 15 residues. With V trimmed by 5 bases and J by 4 bases, 4 bases remained unmatched. The CDR3 bases are TGTGCCAGCAGTATTAGCGGGAGGGCTTACAATGAGCAGTTCCTC. It translates to CASSISGRAYNEQFL.

Remarks on this clonotype: A read error is likely, as this CDR3 ends without the conserved phenylalanine or tryptophan. The J gene is TRBJ2-7, the V gene TRBV6-6; weak D call: TRBD2 (6 bases). Germline loops: CDR1 MNHNY, CDR2 SVGAGI (reference sequence). The V and J ends lost 8 bases and 3 bases respectively, with 17 bases between them. The length of the CDR3 is 14 residues. CDR3: CASADTGTYYEQYI. CDR3 bases: TGTGCCAGCGCCGACACCGGGACTTACTACGAGCAGTACATC.

The table lists this clonotype with many counts. V gene TRBV5-5 combines with J gene TRBJ2-1; TRBD1 matches 10 bases. The CDR3 loop spans 17 amino acids. Germline V lookup: CDR1 SGHKS, CDR2 YYEKEE (reference sequence). Losses at the gene ends were 4 bases for V and 1 base for J; bases not matched to a gene: 8. In nucleotides, the CDR3 is TGTGCCAGCAGCGGCCGGGACAGGGGTCTATCCTACAATGAGCAGTTCTTC. Its protein product is CASSGRDRGLSYNEQFF.

In its sample, this clonotype was seen many times. The gene calls are TRBV5-4 and TRBJ2-2, with 10 bases lining up with TRBD1. Germline-derived CDR1 and CDR2 are SGHNT and YYREEE (reference sequence). The CDR3 spans 16 residues. J was trimmed by 1 base and V by 4 bases; bases with no gene match: 4. The CDR3, as DNA: TGTGCCAGCAGCGGGGGACAGGGGAAGAACACCGGGGAGCTGTTTTTT. Translation gives CASSGGQGKNTGELFF. The full variable domain, in which reference TRBV5-4 and TRBJ2-2 provide the parts outside the CDR3, is ETGVTQSPTHLIKTRGQQVTLRCSSQSGHNTVSWYQQALGQGPQFIFQYYREEENGRGNFPPRFSGLQFPNYSSELNVNALELDDSALYLCASSGGQGKNTGELFFGEGSRLTVL.

With regard to this clonotype: A read error is likely, as this CDR3 ends without the conserved phenylalanine or tryptophan. The chain links TRBV28 to TRBJ2-3; TRBD1 aligns across 12 bases. Germline values: CDR1 MDHEN, CDR2 SYDVKM. V gave up 6 bases and J gave up 5 bases; unmatched junction bases: 6. This CDR3 has 15 residues. CDR3 sequence: CASRPGTGGLDTQYY. In DNA, the CDR3 is TGTGCCAGCAGGCCCGGGACAGGGGGCTTAGATACGCAGTATTAT.

The chain is built from TRBV6-5 and TRBJ2-5; 10 bases fit TRBD2. V lost 11 bases, J lost 1 base, and 16 bases stayed unmatched. Germline values: CDR1 MNHEY, CDR2 SVGAGI. This CDR3 comprises 17 residues. The CDR3 sequence: CAGNYSQAGGPQETQYF. CDR3 DNA sequence: TGTGCCGGCAATTACTCACAAGCGGGGGGGCCCCAAGAGACCCAGTACTTC.

This clonotype has only one observation. The junction shows a germline mismatch at one end, possibly a read error. The V call is TRBV5-1, the J call TRBJ2-7; TRBD2 matches at 12 bases. The CDR3 has 17 amino acids. Germline V lookup: CDR1 SGHRS, CDR2 YFSETQ. CDR3 sequence (DNA): TGCGCCAGCAGTTTGGAAACTAGCGGGGGGCCTGCCTTAGTGCAGTACTTC. Encoded protein: CASSLETSGGPALVQYF.

V and J are TRBV11-2 and TRBJ1-2; no firm D call. The CDR3 extends over 14 amino acids. Trimming removed 7 bases from V and 5 bases from J, with 17 bases in between. Germline V gene data show CDR1 as SGHAT and CDR2 as FQNNGV. This CDR3 reads CASNFGKLKYGYTF. The CDR3 coding sequence is TGTGCCAGCAACTTCGGCAAGCTTAAGTATGGCTACACCTTC.

On this clonotype itself: This clone may be a read error of a much larger clone one base away. This chain connects TRBV6-5 to TRBJ2-4, with 7 bases aligning to TRBD1. CDR1 MNHEY and CDR2 SVGAGI come from the germline V gene. This CDR3 is 17 amino acids long. The CDR3 here is CDSSYSRGGTAKNIQYF. The CDR3 nucleotides read TGTGACAGCAGTTACTCGCGAGGGGGCACAGCCAAAAACATTCAGTACTTC.

Points on this clonotype: This may be a read error: a much more frequent sequence differs by one nucleotide. V and J are TRBV20-1 and TRBJ1-1; D uncertain. Germline values: CDR1 DFQATT, CDR2 SNEGSKA (reference sequence). The V end lost 2 bases, the J end lost 7 bases, and 2 bases lay between the germline ends. This CDR3 region has 9 residues. The CDR3 loop reads CSARLEAFF. CDR3 DNA: TGCAGTGCTAGACTTGAAGCTTTCTTT.

This chain connects TRBV2 to TRBJ2-1, with TRBD2 identical over 9 bases. The germline gives CDR1 SNHLY, CDR2 FYNNEI. The CDR3 totals 15 residues. Losses at the gene ends were 8 bases for V and 3 bases for J; bases not matched to a gene: 8. The CDR3 DNA is TGTGCCAGCTCCACTAGGCGGGGGGGCTACAATGAGCAGTTCTTC. Protein product: CASSTRRGGYNEQFF.

V is TRBV6-2 or TRBV6-3 and J is TRBJ1-1, with unresolved D. The ends were cut back, 2 bases at V and 5 bases at J, with 9 bases in the middle. Germline loops: CDR1 MNHEY, CDR2 SVGEGT. The CDR3 runs 13 residues. The CDR3 is CASSYTRWTEAFF. CDR3 nucleotides: TGTGCCAGCAGTTACACAAGATGGACTGAAGCTTTCTTT.

Notes on this clonotype: This may come from a read error, since a much larger clone is one base off. The chain joins TRBV5-1 to TRBJ1-6; TRBD1 aligns across 9 bases. This CDR3 contains 16 residues. Germline V gene data show CDR1 as SGHRS and CDR2 as YFSETQ. DNA of the CDR3: TGCGCCAGCAGCTTGGACCCACAGGGGGCGGCTTCACCCCCCCACTTT. As protein: CASSLDPQGAASPPHF.

About this clonotype: A much larger clonotype is one base distant, so this may be a read error. The genes are TRBV7-8 and TRBJ2-5; 14 bases map to TRBD2. This CDR3 contains 18 residues. The ends lost 8 bases at V and 2 bases at J; junction bases unmatched: 13. The germline CDR1 and CDR2 sequences are SGHVS and FQNEAQ. CDR3 coding DNA: TGTGCCAGCGGCTCAAGACTAGCGGGGGGGCTGGAACAAGAGACCCAGTACTTC. It encodes CASGSRLAGGLEQETQYF.

V gene TRBV11-2 combines with J gene TRBJ2-1; 13 bases are a match to TRBD2. Trimming removed 5 bases from V and 4 bases from J; junction bases left unmatched: 5. CDR1 is SGHAT and CDR2 is FQNNGV in the germline V gene. The CDR3 sequence is 16 residues long. DNA for the CDR3: TGTGCCAGCAGCCGGACTAGCGGGAGAGCTTACAATGAGCAGTTCTTC. It is translated as CASSRTSGRAYNEQFF.

With regard to this clonotype: The conserved phenylalanine or tryptophan is not found at the CDR3 terminus, so this likely reflects a read error. The DNA is omitted, as the CDR3 cannot be located on it reliably, and the CDR3 follows TCRdb's listing. The genes are TRBV4-1 and TRBJ1-1; the table's D call TRBD1 went unverified against the DNA. The CDR3 has 16 amino acids, counting both end residues. Per germline, CDR1 MGHRA and CDR2 YSYEKL. The CDR3 sequence: CASSRSAPGSNTEAFS.

As concerns this clonotype: The junction departs from the called germline gene at one end, perhaps through a read error. The chain has TRBV28 and TRBJ2-1, with TRBD2 identical over 16 bases. CDR1 and CDR2 (germline): MDHEN, SYDVKM. This CDR3 region has 20 residues. The CDR3 region is CASSMLPGLAGGSSYNGQFF. DNA of the CDR3: TGTGCCAGCAGTATGCTACCGGGACTAGCGGGAGGGTCCTCCTATAATGGGCAGTTCTTC.

As regards this clonotype: Likely a read error: the CDR3 ends without its conserved phenylalanine or tryptophan. J is TRBJ1-1 and V is TRBV12-3 or TRBV12-4; TRBD1 aligns across 7 bases. The CDR3 extends over 15 amino acids. V dropped 3 bases and J dropped 3; count of bases not matched to a gene: 7. CDR3 bases: TGTGCCAGCAGTTTCGGAACAGGGGTCCACACTGAAGCTTTCTCT. Protein: CASSFGTGVHTEAFS.

For this clonotype: It is likely a read error, because the conserved phenylalanine at the end of the CDR3 is missing. The chain combines TRBV12-3 or TRBV12-4 with TRBJ2-1; perhaps TRBD2 as D (5 bases). The CDR3 covers 16 residues. V was trimmed by 5 bases and J by 8 bases, leaving 22 bases between them. CDR3 nucleotides: TGTGCCAGCAGTCTCGCCTCCCAGCGGTTGAGGTATGAGCAGTTCTTA. As protein: CASSLASQRLRYEQFL.

Concerning this clonotype itself: This could be a read error, since a much larger clone is one nucleotide away. The chain couples TRBV28 to TRBJ1-2; unclear D gene. CDR1 MDHEN and CDR2 SYDVKM come from the germline V gene. The CDR3 consists of 12 residues. DNA of the CDR3: TGTGCCAGCAGTTTACCGGTGTTTGGCCACACCTTC. Its translation is CASSLPVFGHTF.

This clonotype was recorded at least ten times. The chain recombines TRBV4-1 with TRBJ2-7; the D gene is possibly TRBD1 (6 bases). The V gene lost 2 bases and the J gene lost 4 bases, with 12 bases spanning the gap. This CDR3 comprises 14 residues. Germline lookup yields CDR1 MGHRA and CDR2 YSYEKL. CDR3 sequence: CASSQQTGPYEQYF. CDR3 in DNA: TGCGCCAGCAGCCAACAGACAGGCCCTTACGAGCAGTACTTC.

DNA for the CDR3: TGCAGTGCTAGCCAGCCGGGGGACGAGCAGTACTTC. It specifies CSASQPGDEQYF. The rearrangement uses TRBV20-1 and TRBJ2-7, with D tentatively TRBD2 (6 bases). This CDR3 has 12 residues. The V and J ends lost 3 bases and 5 bases respectively, with 11 bases between them. Per the germline V gene, CDR1 is DFQATT and CDR2 is SNEGSKA (reference sequence).

Turning to this clonotype: One junction end does not reproduce the germline sequence, and a read error may be involved. CDR3 residues: CASRSPGGETQHF. CDR3 coding DNA: TGTGCCAGTAGATCCCCCGGGGGGGAGACCCAGCACTTC. The chain joins TRBV19 to TRBJ2-5, with 8 bases fitting TRBD2. The germline CDR1 and CDR2 sequences are LNHDA and SQIVND (reference sequence). The CDR3 is 13 residues long.

Note on this clonotype: It may be a read error: a sequence one base away is much more abundant. V usage is TRBV7-8 and J usage is TRBJ1-4; tentatively, D is TRBD1 (5 bases). Germline V gives CDR1 SGHVS, CDR2 FQNEAQ. The CDR3 sequence is 16 residues long. The CDR3 nucleotides read TGTGCCAACAGCTTAGCCGCCGCGAGGGGATACGAAAAACTGTTTTTT. It translates to CANSLAAARGYEKLFF.

A word on this clonotype: At one end the junction does not follow the germline gene, possibly because of a read error. The V call is TRBV7-9, the J call TRBJ1-4; the match to TRBD1 covers 9 bases. The germline V gene has CDR1 SEHNR and CDR2 FQNEAQ (reference sequence). The CDR3 extends over 15 amino acids. The CDR3 nucleotides read TGTGCAAGCAGCATGGGACAGGGCCTGAATGAAAAACTGTATTTT. It codes for CASSMGQGLNEKLYF.